One TCR beta chain is described in this entry. CDR3 size: 12 residues. Looked up from germline, CDR1 is WNHNN and CDR2 is SYGVQD (reference sequence). The record originates from a study of blood T cells in healthy people across ages. Combining a sample-barcoded 5' primer with a J-beta primer mix, a second PCR ran for roughly 7 to 11 cycles. TCRdb re-called the 5' RACE reads through MiXCR, storing one row per CDR3 protein. The table records over a million distinct CDR3 sequences, 40% to 50% of them present only once. This TCR came from a woman aged 55-69 years in good health. The sequencing input was blood. The chain couples TRBV10-1 to TRBJ2-7, with D hard to call. The J call is in doubt because the DNA end fits TRBJ2-5 better. CDR3 amino acids: CASSMGFETQYF. For the CDR3, the DNA is TGCGCCAGCAGCATGGGCTTCGAGACCCAGTACTTC.